This T cell receptor beta chain derives from a study of control samples from healthy donors and cancer patients (dated by TCRdb to between 2020 and 2021). The library was generated by the immunoSEQ multiplex PCR assay. TCRdb limited this immuneACCESS table to in-frame rearrangements with V and J called. A share of clones is missing; checked studies link under half to unresolved V genes, and the rest is unexplained. Here the sample has just over 150,000 clones; about 94% occur a single time. In total, the top ten clones hold approximately 8% of the sample. As regards this clone: The clone's antigen remains unknown. No base qualities exist here, and no much larger clone lies one base off it.

This TCR was sampled from a woman between 40 and 55 years old in good health. The sample consisted of blood.

The CDR3 reads as follows: CASSERLAGSFRLFF. The DNA sequence is TGTGCCAGCAGCGAGAGACTAGCGGGATCTTTTCGTCTGTTCTTC. The rearranged segments are TRBV9 and TRBJ2-1; TRBD2 agrees with 11 junctional bases. For CDR1 and CDR2, the germline V gene lists SGDLS and YYNGEE. There are 15 amino acids in the CDR3, from cysteine to phenylalanine inclusive. Left in the record is the CDR3 DNA by itself, 45 bases read in frame from the first base. Clipping removes 3 bases from V and 15 bases from J, with 14 as the unmatched junction base count.